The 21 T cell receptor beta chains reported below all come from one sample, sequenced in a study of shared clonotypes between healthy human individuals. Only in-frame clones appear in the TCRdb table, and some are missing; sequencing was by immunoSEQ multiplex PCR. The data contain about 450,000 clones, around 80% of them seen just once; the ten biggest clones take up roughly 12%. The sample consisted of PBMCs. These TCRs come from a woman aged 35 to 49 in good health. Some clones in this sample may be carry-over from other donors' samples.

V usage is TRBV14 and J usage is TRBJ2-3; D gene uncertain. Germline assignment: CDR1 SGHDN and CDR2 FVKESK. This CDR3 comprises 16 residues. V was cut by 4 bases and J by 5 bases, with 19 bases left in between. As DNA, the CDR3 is TGTGCCAGCAGCCCAAGTAGGCCCTTTCGAGTAGATACGCAGTATTTT. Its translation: CASSPSRPFRVDTQYF.

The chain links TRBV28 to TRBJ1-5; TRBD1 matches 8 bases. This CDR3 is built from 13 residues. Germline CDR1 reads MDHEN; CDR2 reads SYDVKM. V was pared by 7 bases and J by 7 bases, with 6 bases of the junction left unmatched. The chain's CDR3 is CASTPDRVQPQHF. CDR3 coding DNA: TGTGCCAGCACCCCGGACAGGGTGCAGCCCCAGCATTTT.

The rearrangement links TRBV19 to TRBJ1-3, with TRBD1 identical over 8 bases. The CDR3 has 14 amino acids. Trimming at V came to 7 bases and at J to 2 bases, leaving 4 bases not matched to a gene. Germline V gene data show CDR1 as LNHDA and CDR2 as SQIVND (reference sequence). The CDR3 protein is CASTPDRAGNTIYF. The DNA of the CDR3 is TGTGCCAGTACGCCGGACAGGGCTGGAAACACCATATATTTT.

Written as DNA, the CDR3 is TGTGCCAGCAGCCAAGATACGGGACTAGCGGGGACTTACAATGAGCAGTTCTTC. Its translation: CASSQDTGLAGTYNEQFF. This chain connects TRBV4-2 to TRBJ2-1; 13 nucleotides align to TRBD2. J lost 4 bases, V lost 0 bases, and 6 bases had no gene match. CDR3 length: 18 amino acids. Germline lookup yields CDR1 LGHNA and CDR2 YNFKEQ.

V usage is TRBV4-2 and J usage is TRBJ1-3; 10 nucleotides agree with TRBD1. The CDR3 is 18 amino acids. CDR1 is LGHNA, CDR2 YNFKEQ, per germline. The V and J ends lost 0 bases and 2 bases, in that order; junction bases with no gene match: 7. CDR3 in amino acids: CASSQDPVGTGAGNTIYF. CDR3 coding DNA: TGTGCCAGCAGCCAAGATCCCGTAGGGACAGGGGCTGGAAACACCATATATTTT.

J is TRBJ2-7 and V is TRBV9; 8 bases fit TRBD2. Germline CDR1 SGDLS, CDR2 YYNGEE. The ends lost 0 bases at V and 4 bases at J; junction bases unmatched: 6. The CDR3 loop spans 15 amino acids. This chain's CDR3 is CASSVGFLAGYEQYF. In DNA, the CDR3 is TGTGCCAGCAGCGTAGGTTTCCTAGCGGGTTACGAGCAGTACTTC.

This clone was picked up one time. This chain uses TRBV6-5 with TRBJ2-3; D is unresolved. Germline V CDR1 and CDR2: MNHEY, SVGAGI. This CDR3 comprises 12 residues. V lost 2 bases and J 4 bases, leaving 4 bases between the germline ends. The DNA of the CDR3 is TGTGCCAGCAGTTACGGATCAGATACGCAGTATTTT. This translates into CASSYGSDTQYF.

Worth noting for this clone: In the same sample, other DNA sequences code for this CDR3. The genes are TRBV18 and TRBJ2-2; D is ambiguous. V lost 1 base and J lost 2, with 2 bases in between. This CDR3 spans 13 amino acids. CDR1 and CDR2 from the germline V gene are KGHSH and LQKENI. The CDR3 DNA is TGTGCCAGCTCACCACGAAACACCGGGGAGCTGTTTTTT. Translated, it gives CASSPRNTGELFF.

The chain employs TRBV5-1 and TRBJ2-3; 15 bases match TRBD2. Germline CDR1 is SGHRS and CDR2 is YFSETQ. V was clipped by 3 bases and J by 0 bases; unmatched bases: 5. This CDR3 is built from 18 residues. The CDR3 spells CASSSGLAGGLSTDTQYF. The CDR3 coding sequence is TGCGCCAGCAGCTCCGGACTAGCGGGAGGGCTAAGCACAGATACGCAGTATTTT. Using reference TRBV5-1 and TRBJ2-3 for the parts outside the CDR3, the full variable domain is KAGVTQTPRYLIKTRGQQVTLSCSPISGHRSVSWYQQTPGQGLQFLFEYFSETQRNKGNFPGRFSGRQFSNSRSEMNVSTLELGDSALYLCASSSGLAGGLSTDTQYFGPGTRLTVL.

Written as DNA, the CDR3 is TGTGCCAGCAGTTTGGGGATGTCTGGCAATGAGCAGTTCTTC. Its translation: CASSLGMSGNEQFF. The chain recombines TRBV28 with TRBJ2-1, with D uncertain. The ends were cut back, 3 bases at V and 6 bases at J, with 12 bases in the middle. The CDR3 is 14 amino acids. Germline CDR1 and CDR2: MDHEN and SYDVKM. The whole variable domain, filled in from reference TRBV28 and TRBJ2-1, reads DVKVTQSSRYLVKRTGEKVFLECVQDMDHENMFWYRQDPGLGLRLIYFSYDVKMKEKGDIPEGYSVSREKKERFSLILESASTNQTSMYLCASSLGMSGNEQFFGPGTRLTVL.

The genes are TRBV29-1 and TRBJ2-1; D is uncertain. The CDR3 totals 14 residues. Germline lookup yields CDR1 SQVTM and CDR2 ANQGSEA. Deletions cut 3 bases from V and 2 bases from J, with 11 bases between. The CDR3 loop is CSVELDVAYNEQFF. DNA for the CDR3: TGCAGCGTTGAGTTGGATGTTGCCTACAATGAGCAGTTCTTC.

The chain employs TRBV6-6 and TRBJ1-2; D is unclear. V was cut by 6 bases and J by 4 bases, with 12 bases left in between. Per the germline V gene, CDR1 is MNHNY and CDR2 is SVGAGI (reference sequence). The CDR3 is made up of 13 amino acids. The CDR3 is CASSIVTFYGYTF. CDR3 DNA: TGTGCCAGCAGCATAGTTACCTTCTATGGCTACACCTTC.

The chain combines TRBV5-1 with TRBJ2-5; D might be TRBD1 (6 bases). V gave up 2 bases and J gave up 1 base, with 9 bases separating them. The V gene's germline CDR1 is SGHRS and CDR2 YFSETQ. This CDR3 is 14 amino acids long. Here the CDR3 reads CASSFKQGQETQYF. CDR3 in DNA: TGCGCCAGCAGCTTCAAACAGGGCCAAGAGACCCAGTACTTC.

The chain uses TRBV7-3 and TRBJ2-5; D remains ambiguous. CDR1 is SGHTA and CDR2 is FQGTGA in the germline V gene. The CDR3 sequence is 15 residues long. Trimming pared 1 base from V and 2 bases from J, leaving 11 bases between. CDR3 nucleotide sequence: TGTGCCAGCAGCTTAAAGTGGGGTCTGCAAGAGACCCAGTACTTC. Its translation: CASSLKWGLQETQYF.

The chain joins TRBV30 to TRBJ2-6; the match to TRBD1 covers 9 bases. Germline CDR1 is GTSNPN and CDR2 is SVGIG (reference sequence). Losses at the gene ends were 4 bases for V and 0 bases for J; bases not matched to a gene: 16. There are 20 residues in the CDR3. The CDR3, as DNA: TGTGCCTGGACCCGCGGGTACGTGGGACAGGGCTTCTCTGGGGCCAACGTCCTGACTTTC. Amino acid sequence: CAWTRGYVGQGFSGANVLTF.

This CDR3 is CASSSGTSSDNEQFF. CDR3 sequence (DNA): TGTGCCAGCAGCTCCGGGACTAGCTCTGACAATGAGCAGTTCTTC. The chain recombines TRBV6-1 with TRBJ2-1; TRBD2 aligns across 9 bases. Germline-derived CDR1 and CDR2 are MNHNS and SASEGT. The trim removed 6 bases at V and 5 bases at J, leaving 8 bases unmatched. This CDR3 is 15 amino acids long.

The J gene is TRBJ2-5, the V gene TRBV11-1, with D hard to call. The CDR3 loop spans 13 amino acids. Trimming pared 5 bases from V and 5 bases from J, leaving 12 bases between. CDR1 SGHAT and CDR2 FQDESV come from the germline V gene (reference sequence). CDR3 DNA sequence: TGTGCCAGCAGCCCAGGATTAGGGGAGACCCAGTACTTC. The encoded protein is CASSPGLGETQYF.

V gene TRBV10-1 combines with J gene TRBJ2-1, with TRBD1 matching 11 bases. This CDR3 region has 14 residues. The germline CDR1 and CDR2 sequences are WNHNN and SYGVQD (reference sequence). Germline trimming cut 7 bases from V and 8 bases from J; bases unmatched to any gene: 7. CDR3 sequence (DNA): TGCGCCAGCAACCAGCCGGGACAGGGGGATGAGCAGTTCTTC. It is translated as CASNQPGQGDEQFF.

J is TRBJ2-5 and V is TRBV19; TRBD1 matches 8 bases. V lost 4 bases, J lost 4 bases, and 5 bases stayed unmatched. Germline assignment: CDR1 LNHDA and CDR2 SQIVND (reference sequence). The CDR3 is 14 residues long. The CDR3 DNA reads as TGTGCCAGTAGTACTGTGACAGGGGCAGAGACCCAGTACTTC. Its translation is CASSTVTGAETQYF.

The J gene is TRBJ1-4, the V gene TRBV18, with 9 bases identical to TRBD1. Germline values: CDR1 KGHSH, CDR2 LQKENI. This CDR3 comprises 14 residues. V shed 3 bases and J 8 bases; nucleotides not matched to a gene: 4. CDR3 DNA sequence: TGTGCCAGCTCACCGGACAGGGGAGGCGAAAAACTGTTTTTT. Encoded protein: CASSPDRGGEKLFF.

CDR3 loop: CASSPGHQQYF. CDR3 nucleotides: TGTGCCAGCAGCCCGGGACATCAGCAGTATTTT. The chain employs TRBV9 and TRBJ2-3, with D possibly matching TRBD1 (6 bases). This CDR3 has 11 amino acids. From germline, CDR1 is SGDLS and CDR2 YYNGEE. V gave up 4 bases and J gave up 11 bases, with 11 bases separating them.